A single sample is the source of the 16 T cell receptor beta chains below, sequenced in a study of T cell responses to AZD1222 COVID-19 vaccine. Here immunoSEQ multiplex PCR was the method, and the copy in TCRdb shows in-frame clones only, minus some. Of approximately 130,000 clones listed, 93% are singletons. This specimen consisted of peripheral blood, obtained on day 0 of AZD1222 vaccination. These receptors originate from an adult in good health.

J is TRBJ2-7 and V is TRBV2, with a tentative D call TRBD1 (5 bases). The CDR3 contains 14 residues. Trimming pared 2 bases from V and 4 bases from J, leaving 12 bases between. Germline V gives CDR1 SNHLY, CDR2 FYNNEI. In nucleotides, the CDR3 is TGTGCCAGCAGTGAACAGGGAAAGGCTTACGAGCAGTACTTC. It yields the protein CASSEQGKAYEQYF.

V gene TRBV7-2 combines with J gene TRBJ1-1, with 9 positions matching TRBD1. V lost 1 base to trimming and J lost 6 bases; unmatched junction nucleotides: 6. The germline gives CDR1 SGHTA, CDR2 FQGNSA. This CDR3 contains 15 residues. CDR3 sequence: CASSLVGQGLAEAFF. CDR3 bases: TGTGCCAGCAGCTTAGTCGGACAGGGGTTGGCTGAAGCTTTCTTT.

This clone came up a few times. V is TRBV7-8 and J is TRBJ1-1, with D perhaps TRBD1 (5 bases). Germline CDR1 reads SGHVS; CDR2 reads FQNEAQ. The V end was cut by 1 base, the J end by 6 bases, with 18 bases between. This CDR3 contains 16 residues. CDR3 in DNA: TGTGCCAGCAGCTTAGTTTACGGCTCCGGGGCTCCTGAAGCTTTCTTT. Translation: CASSLVYGSGAPEAFF.

This clone appeared a single time. The V call is TRBV29-1, the J call TRBJ2-5; D gene unclear. Looked up from germline, CDR1 is SQVTM and CDR2 is ANQGSEA. Between the trimmed V and J ends, which lost 4 bases and 5 bases, there was a span of 14 bases. This CDR3 is 13 amino acids long. CDR3 in DNA: TGCAGCGTTGTCGGGCGGTTGGTGGAGACCCAGTACTTC. Amino acids: CSVVGRLVETQYF.

The rearrangement links TRBV18 to TRBJ1-1; D unclear. The CDR3 has 12 residues. Germline loops: CDR1 KGHSH, CDR2 LQKENI. Trimming took off 3 bases at V and 5 bases at J, with 7 bases between the two ends. The DNA for the CDR3 is TGTGCCAGCTCACCGGTCGATACTGAAGCTTTCTTT. Residues: CASSPVDTEAFF.

The V gene is TRBV3-1 (or the pseudogene TRBV3-2), the J gene TRBJ2-7; TRBD1 is a possible D gene (6 bases). This CDR3 spans 13 amino acids. In germline, CDR1 is LGHDT, CDR2 YNNKEL (reference sequence). V dropped 5 bases and J dropped 3 bases, with 11 bases sitting between them. The CDR3 spells CASSNLQGYEQYF. CDR3 sequence (DNA): TGTGCCAGCAGCAATCTACAGGGCTACGAGCAGTACTTC.

This clone was counted once. The chain couples TRBV30 to TRBJ2-3; 9 bases line up with TRBD2. Trimming took 2 bases from V and 2 from J; bases not matched to a gene: 2. CDR1 GTSNPN and CDR2 SVGIG come from the germline V gene (reference sequence). The CDR3 runs to 14 residues. CDR3 amino acids: CAWSLAGPTDTQYF. DNA for the CDR3: TGTGCCTGGAGTCTAGCGGGGCCCACAGATACGCAGTATTTT.

This sequence joins TRBV7-9 and TRBJ2-2, with D unresolved. The CDR3 has 15 amino acids. Germline V gene lookup returns CDR1 SEHNR and CDR2 FQNEAQ (reference sequence). The germline V and J ends were trimmed by 1 base and 0 bases, with 6 bases remaining between them. CDR3 region: CASSLVASNTGELFF. The CDR3 DNA reads as TGTGCCAGCAGCTTAGTAGCCTCGAACACCGGGGAGCTGTTTTTT.

This clone was counted once. This chain links TRBV3-1 (or the pseudogene TRBV3-2) with TRBJ1-6, with D possibly matching TRBD1 (5 bases). The germline CDR1 and CDR2 sequences are LGHDT and YNNKEL (reference sequence). V was shortened by 3 bases and J by 9 bases, with 15 bases between the two germline ends. The CDR3 totals 15 residues. The CDR3 DNA reads as TGTGCCAGCAGCCAGCATCAGGGAGTGGGTTCACCCCTCCACTTT. Its protein product is CASSQHQGVGSPLHF.

The chain has TRBV5-8 and TRBJ2-3; D remains ambiguous. Trimming took 2 bases from V and 4 from J, leaving 11 bases between them. Germline V lookup: CDR1 SGHTS, CDR2 YDEGEE. The CDR3 has 14 residues. The CDR3 DNA reads TGTGCCAGCAGCTTACCTCCTGCCCCAGATACGCAGTATTTT. Amino acids: CASSLPPAPDTQYF.

The gene calls are TRBV6-5 and TRBJ1-2; D might be TRBD1 (6 bases). V was shortened by 6 bases and J by 0 bases, with 11 bases between the two germline ends. Germline lookup yields CDR1 MNHEY and CDR2 SVGAGI. This CDR3 comprises 14 residues. The CDR3: CASRMTGANYGYTF. DNA of the CDR3: TGTGCCAGCAGGATGACAGGAGCTAACTATGGCTACACCTTC.

The V call is TRBV29-1, the J call TRBJ1-3; 10 bases agree with TRBD1. There are 14 residues in the CDR3. The germline CDR1 and CDR2 sequences are SQVTM and ANQGSEA. V dropped 8 bases and J dropped 4; count of bases not matched to a gene: 8. The CDR3, as DNA: TGCAGCACTTGGGACAGGGGAAAAGGAAACACCATATATTTT. Its protein is CSTWDRGKGNTIYF.

The V and J genes are TRBV5-1 and TRBJ1-2; 10 bases fit TRBD1. Germline V CDR1 and CDR2: SGHRS, YFSETQ. This CDR3 contains 16 residues. The junction had 7 bases not matched to a gene; V was cut back by 5 bases and J by 0 bases. The CDR3 bases are TGCGCCAGCAGGGAGACAGGGGGCCATTCTAACTATGGCTACACCTTC. This translates into CASRETGGHSNYGYTF.

This clone was seen only once. V is TRBV10-3 and J is TRBJ2-1, with no clear D. Per germline, CDR1 ENHRY and CDR2 SYGVKD. The CDR3 runs 16 residues. Trimming removed 2 bases at V and 12 bases at J, with 23 bases between. The CDR3 loop is CAISEPTRQTAKGQFF. Written as DNA, the CDR3 is TGTGCCATCAGTGAGCCCACCCGCCAAACGGCCAAGGGGCAGTTCTTC.

This clone occurred once. V usage is TRBV6-5 and J usage is TRBJ1-1; D may be TRBD1 (6 bases). Trimming left V 7 bases short and J 0 bases short, with 15 bases between. The germline V gene encodes CDR1 MNHEY and CDR2 SVGAGI. This CDR3 is built from 15 residues. CDR3 sequence (DNA): TGTGCCAGCAACAGGGTTTCGGGAATGAACACTGAAGCTTTCTTT. Translating gives CASNRVSGMNTEAFF.

The gene calls are TRBV7-9 and TRBJ1-2; maybe TRBD1 (5 bases). With 2 bases removed from V and 6 bases from J, the gap between germline ends came to 10 bases. The germline gives CDR1 SEHNR, CDR2 FQNEAQ (reference sequence). This CDR3 contains 13 residues. CDR3 protein: CASSLRRDDGYTF. CDR3 coding DNA: TGTGCCAGCAGCTTAAGACGGGACGATGGCTACACCTTC.